The sequence of this T cell receptor (beta chain) was determined in a study of spatial heterogeneity in lung cancer. Study in general: Mean representation of each unique TCR and UMI combination in the raw reads exceeded 9.5 occurrences.

This clonotype has ten or more counts. Antigen unknown. General study findings and limits: Blood carried ubiquitous expanded tumor TCRs more at resection than follow-up.

Unique molecular identifiers tagged every individual TCR cDNA molecule. TCRdb called the 5' RACE reads again in MiXCR, with one record for every CDR3 protein. There are 23,000 or so distinct CDR3 sequences in the sample; approximately 6.6% occur only once, and around 15% lies in the top ten. The time point was: sample taken at primary tumor resection. Unsorted tumor, nontumor lung tissue or cryopreserved PBMC supplied the whole RNA. The donors comprised about 69 untreated early-stage non-small cell lung cancer patients. In germline, CDR1 is SQVTM, CDR2 ANQGSEA. The CDR3 loop spans 11 amino acids. Trimming cost V 5 bases and J 2 bases, with 6 bases left between them.

This rearrangement joins TRBV29-1 to TRBJ2-5, with D unresolved. The source material was PBMCs, sampled at surgery. The TCR was taken from a male donor with early-stage non-small cell lung cancer. This CDR3 is CSVRVQETQYF. CDR3 DNA sequence: TGCAGCGTTAGGGTTCAAGAGACCCAGTACTTC.